Following are 21 T cell receptor beta chains from one sample sequenced in a study of coeliac disease. Produced via immunoSEQ multiplex PCR; TCRdb's table is partial and in-frame only. The sample has several thousand clones, 55% to 70% seen once. Sequenced: intraepithelial lymphocytes from the gut. The receptors originated from a woman aged 40 to 50.

V gene TRBV10-3 combines with J gene TRBJ1-1; 7 nucleotides agree with TRBD1. After removal of 7 bases from V and 3 bases from J, the junction contained 5 bases not matched to a gene. Germline CDR1 and CDR2: ENHRY and SYGVKD. This CDR3 has 13 amino acids. CDR3 DNA: TGTGCCATCAAGATCGGACAGGACACTGAAGCTTTCTTT. Amino acids: CAIKIGQDTEAFF.

This rearrangement joins TRBV25-1 to TRBJ1-2; D might be TRBD1 (6 bases). Deletions cut 4 bases from V and 0 bases from J, with 15 bases between. This CDR3 is built from 16 residues. Germline-derived CDR1 and CDR2 are MGHDK and SYGVNS. The CDR3 DNA sequence: TGTGCCAGCAGTGCAAGCGGCAGGGGACCTAACTATGGCTACACCTTC. Encoded protein: CASSASGRGPNYGYTF.

This clone turned up a few times. The V and J genes are TRBV4-3 and TRBJ1-4; a possible D gene is TRBD1 (5 bases). V gave up 0 bases and J gave up 8 bases, with 10 bases separating them. Per germline, CDR1 LGHNA and CDR2 YSLEER. The CDR3 totals 14 residues. The CDR3 sequence: CASSQEWEGEKLFF. CDR3 DNA sequence: TGCGCCAGCAGCCAAGAATGGGAGGGGGAAAAACTGTTTTTT.

The chain uses TRBV19 and TRBJ1-2; 7 nucleotides match TRBD1. The J segment lost 10 bases and the V segment lost 3 bases, leaving 11 bases of the junction unmatched. Germline CDR1 and CDR2: LNHDA and SQIVND (reference sequence). The CDR3 sequence is 14 residues long. The DNA for the CDR3 is TGTGCCAGTAGTATCTTGAGGACAGGCCCAGACTACACCTTC. Protein sequence: CASSILRTGPDYTF.

This clone was counted between two and nine times. The chain is built from TRBV30 and TRBJ1-3; maybe TRBD1 (6 bases). Deletions cut 2 bases from V and 2 bases from J, with 13 bases between. The CDR3 contains 15 residues. Germline assignment: CDR1 GTSNPN and CDR2 SVGIG (reference sequence). The CDR3 region has the DNA TGTGCCTGGAGTTGGGGCAGGGGAACTGGAAACACCATATATTTT. It is translated as CAWSWGRGTGNTIYF.

This chain uses TRBV5-6 with TRBJ1-2; TRBD1 matches 8 bases. The CDR3 totals 15 residues. Germline V gene sequence: CDR1 SGHDT, CDR2 YYEEEE. V trimming: 4 bases; J trimming: 4 bases; junction bases outside the gene matches: 9. CDR3 amino acids: CASSPPKQGVYGYTF. The CDR3 nucleotides are TGTGCCAGCAGCCCCCCGAAACAGGGGGTCTATGGCTACACCTTC.

The chain links TRBV11-2 to TRBJ1-4; TRBD1 is a possible D gene (6 bases). Trimming stripped 4 bases from V and 4 bases from J, with 10 bases between. This CDR3 is 14 amino acids long. Germline CDR1 SGHAT, CDR2 FQNNGV. The CDR3 is CASSSQGFNEKLFF. For the CDR3, the DNA is TGTGCCAGCAGCTCACAGGGATTTAATGAAAAACTGTTTTTT.

This chain joins TRBV5-1 and TRBJ2-7, with a possible D match to TRBD1 (5 bases). The CDR3 sequence is 17 residues long. V lost 4 bases, J lost 2 bases, and 22 bases lay in between. From germline, CDR1 is SGHRS and CDR2 YFSETQ. CDR3 nucleotide sequence: TGCGCCAGCAGCAGGGGCTCCTCACGGTACCCAACCTACGAGCAGTACTTC. Protein: CASSRGSSRYPTYEQYF.

This clone was observed a handful of times. CDR3 coding DNA: TGTGCCAGCACAATTTGGGTGGGGCACAATGAGCAGTTCTTC. It specifies CASTIWVGHNEQFF. The V call is TRBV6-4, the J call TRBJ2-1; weak D call: TRBD1 (5 bases). Trimming cost V 7 bases and J 5 bases, with 15 bases left between them. The CDR3 loop spans 14 amino acids. Germline V gene sequence: CDR1 MRHNA, CDR2 SNTAGT.

The V and J genes are TRBV6-5 and TRBJ1-2, with D possibly matching TRBD1 (5 bases). The V gene's germline CDR1 is MNHEY and CDR2 SVGAGI. The V and J ends lost 6 bases and 8 bases respectively, with 22 bases between them. The CDR3 extends over 15 amino acids. In DNA, the CDR3 is TGTGCCAGCAGCCGACTTGGCGGGGGTGAGAGGGGCTACACCTTC. The encoded protein is CASSRLGGGERGYTF.

This clone was detected a few times. One junction end does not reproduce the germline sequence, and a read error may be involved. J is TRBJ2-1 and V is TRBV2; TRBD2 matches at 8 bases. Germline V lookup: CDR1 SNHLY, CDR2 FYNNEI. The CDR3 length is 11 residues. The CDR3 nucleotides are TGTGCCAGCAGCTTAGCGGGGACCGAACTCTTC. Protein sequence: CASSLAGTELF.

This sequence joins TRBV25-1 and TRBJ2-1; maybe TRBD1 (6 bases). This CDR3 spans 16 amino acids. V lost 10 bases, J lost 0 bases, and 19 bases lay in between. Germline lookup yields CDR1 MGHDK and CDR2 SYGVNS. The CDR3 sequence: CATNPHTGSSYNEQFF. In nucleotides, the CDR3 is TGTGCCACCAACCCCCACACAGGGAGCTCCTACAATGAGCAGTTCTTC.

Only one count was recorded for this clone. The chain employs TRBV5-4 and TRBJ1-1; 8 nucleotides line up with TRBD1. There are 14 residues in the CDR3. V lost 3 bases to trimming and J lost 0 bases; unmatched junction nucleotides: 1. The germline gives CDR1 SGHNT, CDR2 YYREEE (reference sequence). CDR3 nucleotide sequence: TGTGCCAGCAGCTGGACAGGGATGAACACTGAAGCTTTCTTT. It yields the protein CASSWTGMNTEAFF.

The rearrangement links TRBV7-9 to TRBJ2-1, with 10 positions matching TRBD2. This CDR3 has 18 residues. CDR1 is SEHNR, CDR2 FQNEAQ, per germline (reference sequence). With 0 bases clipped from V and 4 bases from J, the junction kept 9 bases outside the gene matches. The CDR3 reads CASSLAPGLATNYNEQFF. CDR3 coding DNA: TGTGCCAGCAGCTTAGCCCCGGGACTAGCGACCAATTACAATGAGCAGTTCTTC.

Notes on this clone: This specimen includes other DNA sequences encoding the same CDR3. The rearrangement uses TRBV28 and TRBJ1-5; TRBD1 might be the D (5 bases). V was trimmed by 4 bases and J by 7 bases, leaving 14 bases between them. Germline CDR1 MDHEN, CDR2 SYDVKM. This CDR3 is 14 amino acids long. CDR3: CASSSRQTHQPQHF. For the CDR3, the DNA is TGTGCCAGCAGTTCGAGACAGACCCACCAGCCCCAGCATTTT.

CDR3 protein: CASTLGGQGAASETQYF. The DNA for the CDR3 is TGTGCCAGCACCTTAGGGGGACAGGGGGCGGCGTCGGAGACCCAGTACTTC. The chain has TRBV28 and TRBJ2-5, with TRBD1 matching over 12 bases. V lost 7 bases and J lost 5; bases outside the gene matches: 14. The CDR3 spans 17 residues. The germline V gene has CDR1 MDHEN and CDR2 SYDVKM.

This chain links TRBV15 with TRBJ2-7; D not resolved. The CDR3 extends over 15 amino acids. V was pared by 0 bases and J by 0 bases, with 9 bases between. CDR1 is LNHNV, CDR2 YYDKDF, per germline (reference sequence). This CDR3 is CATSRDRQASYEQYF. CDR3 DNA: TGTGCCACCAGCAGAGACCGTCAGGCCTCCTACGAGCAGTACTTC.

The J gene is TRBJ2-7, the V gene TRBV5-6, with TRBD1 identical over 7 bases. This CDR3 is built from 15 residues. V lost 3 bases and J lost 0; bases outside the gene matches: 6. Per the germline V gene, CDR1 is SGHDT and CDR2 is YYEEEE. The CDR3 coding sequence is TGTGCCAGCAGCTCGATGACAGGGAACTCCTACGAGCAGTACTTC. Encoded protein: CASSSMTGNSYEQYF.

This clone appeared a few times. The chain couples TRBV4-1 to TRBJ1-1; 7 bases match TRBD1. The germline V gene has CDR1 MGHRA and CDR2 YSYEKL. With V trimmed by 4 bases and J by 5 bases, 10 bases remained unmatched. The CDR3 covers 15 residues. The CDR3 DNA reads TGCGCCAGCAGCCCCCTTTCAGGGGGTAGGACTGAAGCTTTCTTT. This gives the protein CASSPLSGGRTEAFF.

J is TRBJ2-3 and V is TRBV9; D not certain. The V gene's germline CDR1 is SGDLS and CDR2 YYNGEE. The CDR3 contains 15 residues. V shed 0 bases and J shed 1 base, with 9 bases lying between them. CDR3 residues: CASSVASERTDTQYF. The CDR3 DNA sequence: TGTGCCAGCAGCGTAGCGAGCGAGCGCACAGATACGCAGTATTTT.

CDR3 sequence: CASSSVAGSDEQYF. In DNA form, the CDR3 reads TGTGCCAGCAGCTCCGTAGCGGGATCCGACGAGCAGTACTTC. This sequence joins TRBV7-2 and TRBJ2-7, with 8 bases fitting TRBD2. The CDR3 has 14 residues. Per the germline V gene, CDR1 is SGHTA and CDR2 is FQGNSA. V dropped 4 bases and J dropped 5; count of bases not matched to a gene: 7.